The 18 T cell receptor beta chains below were found in one sample sequenced in a study of type 1 regulatory T cells (dated by TCRdb to about 2021). On the study overall, not on this receptor specifically: Compared with non-Tr1 cells, Tr1 cells had a narrower TCR repertoire, and the study took this difference to reflect clonal expansion driven by alloantigen.

No antigens are known for them. TCRdb records Illumina MiSeq as the sequencer. TCRdb trimmed public reads at Q25 via fastp, called clones via MiXCR and kept in-frame beta chains. Each CDR3 protein gets just one entry, which takes the most common genes and DNA from the rows behind it. The sample records some 71,000 distinct CDR3 sequences, about 20% of which are singletons. The top ten hold 7.5% to 8.5% of the sample. The sequenced sample was cultured type 1 regulatory T (Tr1) cells, either the whole culture or a sorted fraction (not recorded which). According to the study, the label for this sample's cell subset or site signals: type 1 regulatory T cells sorted from the T-allo10 product. The receptors shown here come from a human donor in good health.

The CDR3 loop reads CASSLTTGSYEQYF. The DNA of the CDR3 is TGTGCCAGCAGCCTAACTACAGGGTCCTACGAGCAGTACTTC. The chain has TRBV5-5 and TRBJ2-7; tentative D call: TRBD1 (6 bases). There are 14 residues in the CDR3. The germline V and J ends were trimmed by 4 bases and 1 base, with 12 bases remaining between them. CDR1 is SGHKS and CDR2 is YYEKEE in the germline V gene (reference sequence).

This clonotype was seen once. The V gene is TRBV4-2, the J gene TRBJ2-7; D perhaps matches TRBD1 (5 bases). The CDR3 length is 16 residues. Trimming cost V 4 bases and J 3 bases, with 19 bases left between them. Germline CDR1 reads LGHNA; CDR2 reads YNFKEQ. The CDR3 protein is CASSPDAGRHDYEQYF. The CDR3 DNA reads as TGTGCCAGCAGCCCCGACGCAGGGCGACATGACTACGAGCAGTACTTC.

Regarding this clonotype: Germline and junction disagree at one end, which may indicate a read error. The gene calls are TRBV7-7 and TRBJ2-5, with D maybe TRBD2 (5 bases). Germline CDR1 and CDR2: SSHAT and FNYEAQ (reference sequence). This CDR3 is built from 14 residues. Here the CDR3 DNA reads TGTGCTAGCAGCTTAGTTGGAGGAGGAGAGACCCAGTACTTC. Protein: CASSLVGGGETQYF.

V and J are TRBV11-2 and TRBJ2-5, with D hard to call. Between the trimmed V and J ends, which lost 4 bases and 4 bases, there was a span of 10 bases. Germline assignment: CDR1 SGHAT and CDR2 FQNNGV. The CDR3 has 13 amino acids. This CDR3 is CASSSLNSETQYF. Here the CDR3 DNA reads TGTGCCAGCAGCTCGTTGAATTCAGAGACCCAGTACTTC.

This clonotype appeared a few times. The chain carries TRBV7-9 and TRBJ2-1, with TRBD2 matching over 9 bases. Germline V gene lookup returns CDR1 SEHNR and CDR2 FQNEAQ (reference sequence). V was pared by 3 bases and J by 3 bases, with 9 bases of the junction left unmatched. CDR3 length: 17 amino acids. CDR3 DNA sequence: TGTGCCAGCAGCTTGACGCTAGCGGGAAGGGGCTACAATGAGCAGTTCTTC. Amino acids: CASSLTLAGRGYNEQFF.

Ten or more counts support this clonotype. This chain uses TRBV11-2 with TRBJ2-5; D is perhaps TRBD2 (6 bases). The V gene lost 3 bases and the J gene lost 5 bases, with 19 bases spanning the gap. This CDR3 has 16 residues. Germline loops: CDR1 SGHAT, CDR2 FQNNGV. CDR3 sequence (DNA): TGTGCCAGCAGCTTGGGGGTTTGGCTAGGAGGGGAGACCCAGTACTTC. Its translation is CASSLGVWLGGETQYF.

V gene TRBV29-1 combines with J gene TRBJ2-7; 10 bases line up with TRBD1. Germline V CDR1 and CDR2: SQVTM, ANQGSEA. V lost 6 bases and J lost 7; bases outside the gene matches: 9. The length of the CDR3 is 13 residues. The CDR3 DNA follows: TGCAGCGTGCACCCGGGACAGGGGAGAGAGCAGTACTTC. Translation gives CSVHPGQGREQYF.

This clonotype was observed once. The chain links TRBV7-8 to TRBJ2-1; 12 nucleotides agree with TRBD2. Germline CDR1 SGHVS, CDR2 FQNEAQ. The CDR3 length is 16 residues. V gave up 3 bases and J gave up 3 bases; unmatched junction bases: 3. CDR3 loop: CASSFGLAGFYNEQFF. In DNA form, the CDR3 reads TGTGCCAGCAGCTTCGGACTAGCGGGGTTCTACAATGAGCAGTTCTTC.

A word on this clonotype: The germline gene is not matched at one end of the junction; a read error may be the cause. The J gene is TRBJ2-7, the V gene TRBV5-6; 7 bases are shared with TRBD2. CDR1 and CDR2 (germline): SGHDT, YYEEEE. This CDR3 contains 15 residues. CDR3: CASSLGSGIAYEQYF. CDR3 coding DNA: TGCGCCAGCAGCTTGGGGAGCGGGATAGCCTACGAGCAGTACTTC.

This clonotype has only a few counts. The chain employs TRBV6-5 and TRBJ1-5; D ambiguous. V was cut by 0 bases and J by 2 bases, with 5 bases left in between. The CDR3 runs 14 residues. Germline V gene sequence: CDR1 MNHEY, CDR2 SVGAGI. CDR3 amino acids: CASSYSGGNQPQHF. DNA of the CDR3: TGTGCCAGCAGTTACTCGGGCGGCAATCAGCCCCAGCATTTT.

This chain joins TRBV5-1 and TRBJ1-2; tentative D call: TRBD1 (6 bases). Germline V gene data show CDR1 as SGHRS and CDR2 as YFSETQ. With 4 bases removed from V and 2 bases from J, the gap between germline ends came to 15 bases. The CDR3 runs to 15 residues. The CDR3 DNA is TGCGCCAGCAGCCTAGGACAGTTGGAGAACTATGGCTACACCTTC. Translating it yields CASSLGQLENYGYTF.

This clonotype has a count of ten or more. V usage is TRBV12-3 or TRBV12-4 and J usage is TRBJ2-7; no clear D gene. V was trimmed by 3 bases and J by 1 base, leaving 7 bases between them. The CDR3 runs to 13 residues. CDR3 loop: CASSLVVSYEQYF. CDR3 DNA sequence: TGTGCCAGCAGTTTGGTTGTATCCTACGAGCAGTACTTC.

This chain joins TRBV5-4 and TRBJ2-1; D ambiguous. Germline CDR1 is SGHNT and CDR2 is YYREEE (reference sequence). This CDR3 has 13 amino acids. V lost 4 bases to trimming and J lost 8 bases, with 13 bases between them. The CDR3 region has the DNA TGTGCCAGCAGCCCTCGGAGTCTCGATGAGCAGTTCTTC. This sequence encodes CASSPRSLDEQFF.

The rearrangement joins TRBV29-1 to TRBJ2-3; no clear D. The germline V gene has CDR1 SQVTM and CDR2 ANQGSEA. The V end lost 1 base, the J end lost 5 bases, and 7 bases lay between the germline ends. The CDR3 covers 12 residues. The CDR3 coding sequence is TGCAGCGTTGAAGTAGTGGGAGATACGCAGTATTTT. The encoded protein is CSVEVVGDTQYF.

The chain links TRBV12-3 or TRBV12-4 to TRBJ1-2, with TRBD1 as a possible D gene (5 bases). Deletions cut 3 bases from V and 6 bases from J, with 8 bases between. This CDR3 region has 12 residues. The CDR3 sequence: CASSLTADGYTF. The CDR3 region has the DNA TGTGCCAGCAGTTTGACAGCCGATGGCTACACCTTC.

This clonotype was picked up a small number of times. The CDR3: CASSLGGFHGYTF. The CDR3 nucleotides are TGTGCCAGCAGCCTGGGCGGCTTTCATGGCTACACCTTC. The chain is built from TRBV3-1 and TRBJ1-2; D not certain. The CDR3 consists of 13 residues. Germline CDR1 reads LGHDT; CDR2 reads YNNKEL (reference sequence). The V end was cut by 4 bases, the J end by 6 bases, with 12 bases between.

There are a few counts of this clonotype. The chain recombines TRBV7-2 with TRBJ2-3, with TRBD2 as a possible D gene (5 bases). The V end was cut by 5 bases, the J end by 10 bases, with 19 bases between. CDR1 SGHTA and CDR2 FQGNSA come from the germline V gene. The CDR3 contains 14 residues. The CDR3: CASSRPEAGRSQYF. The CDR3 DNA follows: TGTGCCAGCAGCCGACCGGAGGCGGGCCGATCGCAGTATTTT.

This clonotype was detected a few times. V and J are TRBV24-1 and TRBJ2-1; possibly TRBD1 for D (6 bases). The CDR3 extends over 15 amino acids. Trimming left V 5 bases short and J 5 bases short, with 15 bases between. The germline V gene encodes CDR1 KGHDR and CDR2 SFDVKD. DNA of the CDR3: TGTGCCACCAGTGGGGGGCCAGGGGTAAACAATGAGCAGTTCTTC. Encoded protein: CATSGGPGVNNEQFF.